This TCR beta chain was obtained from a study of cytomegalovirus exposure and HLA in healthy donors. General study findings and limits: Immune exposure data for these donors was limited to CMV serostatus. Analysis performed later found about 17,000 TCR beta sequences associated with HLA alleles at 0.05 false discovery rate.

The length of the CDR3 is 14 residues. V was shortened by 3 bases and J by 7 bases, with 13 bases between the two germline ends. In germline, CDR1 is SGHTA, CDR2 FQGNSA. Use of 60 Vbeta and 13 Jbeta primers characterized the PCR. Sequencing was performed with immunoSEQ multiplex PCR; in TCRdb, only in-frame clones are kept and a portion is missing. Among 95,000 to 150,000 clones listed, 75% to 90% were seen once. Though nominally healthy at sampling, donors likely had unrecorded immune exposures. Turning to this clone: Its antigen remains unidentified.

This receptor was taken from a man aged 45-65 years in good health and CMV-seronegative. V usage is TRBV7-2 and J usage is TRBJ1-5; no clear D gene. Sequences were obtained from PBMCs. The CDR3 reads CASSLALGGQPQHF. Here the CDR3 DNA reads TGTGCCAGCAGCTTGGCTCTGGGCGGGCAGCCCCAGCATTTT.